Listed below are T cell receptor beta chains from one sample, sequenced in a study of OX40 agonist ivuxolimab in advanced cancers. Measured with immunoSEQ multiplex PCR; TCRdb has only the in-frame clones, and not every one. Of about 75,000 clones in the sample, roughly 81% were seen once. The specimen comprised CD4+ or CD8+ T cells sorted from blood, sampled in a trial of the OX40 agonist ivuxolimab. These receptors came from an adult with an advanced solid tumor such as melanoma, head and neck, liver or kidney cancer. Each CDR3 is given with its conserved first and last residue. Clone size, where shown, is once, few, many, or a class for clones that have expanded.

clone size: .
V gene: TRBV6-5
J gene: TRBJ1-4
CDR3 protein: CASRRVTVRDEKLFF

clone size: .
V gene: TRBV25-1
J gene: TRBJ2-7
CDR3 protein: CASSEGVSGSYEQYF

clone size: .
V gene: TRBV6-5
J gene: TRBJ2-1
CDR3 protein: CASSLTSGRYNEQFF

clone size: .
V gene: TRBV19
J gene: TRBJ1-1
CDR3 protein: CASSIFLGPPMNTEAFF

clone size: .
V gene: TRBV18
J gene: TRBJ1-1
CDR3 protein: CASSPEAAREVTNTEAFF

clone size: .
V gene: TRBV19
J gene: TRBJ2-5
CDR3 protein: CASSGMTSSRAGTQYF

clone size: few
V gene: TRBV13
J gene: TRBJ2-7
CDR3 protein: CARNVGPDEQYF

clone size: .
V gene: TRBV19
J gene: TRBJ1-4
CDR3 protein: CASSIEAKGYTEKLFF

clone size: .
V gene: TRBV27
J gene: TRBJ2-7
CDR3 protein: CASSYKPGQLYEQYF

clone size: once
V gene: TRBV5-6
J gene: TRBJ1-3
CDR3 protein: CASSAMGGARNTIYF

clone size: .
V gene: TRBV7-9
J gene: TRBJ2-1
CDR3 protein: CASSSGRVRGANEQFF

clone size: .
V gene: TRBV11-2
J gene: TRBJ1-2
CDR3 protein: CASSLESSLYGYTF

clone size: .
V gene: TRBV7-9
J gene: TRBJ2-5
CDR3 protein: CASSLRGGTDLYQETQYF

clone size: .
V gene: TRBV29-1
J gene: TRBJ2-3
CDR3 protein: CSAGTSGDTQYF

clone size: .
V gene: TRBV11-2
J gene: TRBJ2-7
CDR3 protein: CASSSGGPYEQYF

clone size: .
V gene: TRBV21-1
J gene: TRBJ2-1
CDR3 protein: CASSPGTSGGSYNEQFF

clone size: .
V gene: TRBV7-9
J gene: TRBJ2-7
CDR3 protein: CASSLGRRYEQYF

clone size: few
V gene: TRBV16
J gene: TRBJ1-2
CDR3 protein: CASSQSTVYGYTF

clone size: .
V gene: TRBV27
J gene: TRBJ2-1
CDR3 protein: CASSPHSGLSSYNEQFF

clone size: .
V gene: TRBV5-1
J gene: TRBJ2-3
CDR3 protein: CASSLGYEDTQYF

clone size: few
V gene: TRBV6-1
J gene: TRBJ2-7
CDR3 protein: CASSELKGGAYF

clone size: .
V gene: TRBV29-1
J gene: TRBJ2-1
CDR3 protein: CSVVGRERGNNEQFF

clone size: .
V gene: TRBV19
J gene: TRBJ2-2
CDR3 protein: CASSVGQGGTGELFF

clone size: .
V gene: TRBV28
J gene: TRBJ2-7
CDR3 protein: CASRPQGSATYEQYF

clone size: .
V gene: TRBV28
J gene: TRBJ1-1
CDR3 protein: CASSDRNTEAFF

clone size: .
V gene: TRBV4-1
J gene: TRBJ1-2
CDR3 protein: CASSYQPGQGYGYTF

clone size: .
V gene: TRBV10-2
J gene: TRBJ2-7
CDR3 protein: CATHPRDLLGHEQYF

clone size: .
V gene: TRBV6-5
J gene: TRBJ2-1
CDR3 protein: CASSLGGTGINEQFF

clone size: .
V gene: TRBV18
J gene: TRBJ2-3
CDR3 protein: CASSLLLAVTDTQYF

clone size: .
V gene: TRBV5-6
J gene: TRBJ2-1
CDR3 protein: CASSLFTGPGVTDEQFF

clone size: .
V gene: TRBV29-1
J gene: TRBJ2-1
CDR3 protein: CSVEASGLGRDNEQFF

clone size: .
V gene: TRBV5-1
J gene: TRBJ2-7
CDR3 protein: CASSLGTTYEQYF

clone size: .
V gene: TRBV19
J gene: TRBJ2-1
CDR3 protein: CASSDSPVGNEQFF

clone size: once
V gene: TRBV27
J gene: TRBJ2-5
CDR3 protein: CASSLSRLGGETQYF

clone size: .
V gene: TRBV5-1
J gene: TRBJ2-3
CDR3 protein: CASSPGLNTDTQYF

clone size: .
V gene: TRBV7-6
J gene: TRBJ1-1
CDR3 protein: CASTPVGMNTEAFF

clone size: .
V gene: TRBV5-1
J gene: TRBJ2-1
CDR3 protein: CASSSPGLAGVDEQFF

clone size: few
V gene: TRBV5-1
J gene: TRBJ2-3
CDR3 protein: CASSWTGTSGRADTQYF

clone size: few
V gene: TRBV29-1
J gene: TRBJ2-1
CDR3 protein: CSVESGSRRNEQFF

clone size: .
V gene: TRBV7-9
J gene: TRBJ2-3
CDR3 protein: CASSANTQYF

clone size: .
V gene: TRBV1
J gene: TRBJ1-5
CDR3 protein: CTSSQGTDSNQPQHF

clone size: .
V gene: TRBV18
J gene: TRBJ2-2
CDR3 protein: CASSQQRGTGELFF

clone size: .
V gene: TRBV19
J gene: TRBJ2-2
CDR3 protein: CASSTIAGLNTGELFF

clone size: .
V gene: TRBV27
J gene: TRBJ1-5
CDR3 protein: CASSRDSLNQPQHF

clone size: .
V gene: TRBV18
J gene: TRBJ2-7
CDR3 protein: CASSPPTGHEQYF

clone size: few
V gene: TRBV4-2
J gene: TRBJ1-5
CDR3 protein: CASSQPNQPQHF

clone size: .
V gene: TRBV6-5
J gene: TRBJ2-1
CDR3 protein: CASSSPPDRGNNEQFF

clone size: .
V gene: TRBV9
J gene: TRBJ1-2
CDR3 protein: CASSRTNLEGYTF

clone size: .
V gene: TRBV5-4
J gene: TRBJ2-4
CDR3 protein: CASSLWGAGAIQYF

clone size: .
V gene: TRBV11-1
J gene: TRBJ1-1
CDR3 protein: CASSLGRRNTEAFF

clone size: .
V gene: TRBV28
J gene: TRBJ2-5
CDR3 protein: CASSFPGLETQYF

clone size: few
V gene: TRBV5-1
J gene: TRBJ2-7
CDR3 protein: CASNGLAGDKQYF

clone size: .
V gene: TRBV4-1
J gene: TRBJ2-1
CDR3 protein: CASSQRKTSGRSYNEQFF